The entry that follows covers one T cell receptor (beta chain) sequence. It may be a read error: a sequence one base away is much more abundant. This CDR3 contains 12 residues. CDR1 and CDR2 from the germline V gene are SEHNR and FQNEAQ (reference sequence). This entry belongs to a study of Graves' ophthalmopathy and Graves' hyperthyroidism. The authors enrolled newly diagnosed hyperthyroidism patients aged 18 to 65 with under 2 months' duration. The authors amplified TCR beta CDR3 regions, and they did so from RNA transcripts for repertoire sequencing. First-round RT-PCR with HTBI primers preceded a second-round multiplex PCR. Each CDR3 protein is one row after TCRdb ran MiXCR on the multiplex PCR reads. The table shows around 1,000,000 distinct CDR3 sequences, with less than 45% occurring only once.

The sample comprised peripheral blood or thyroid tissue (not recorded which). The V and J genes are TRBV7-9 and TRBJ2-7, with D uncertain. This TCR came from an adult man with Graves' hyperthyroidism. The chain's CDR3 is CVSSPRFDEQYF. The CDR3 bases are TGTGTCAGCAGCCCCCGGTTCGACGAGCAGTACTTC.